This TCR beta chain derives from a study of T cell repertoires in aging, cancer and after chemotherapy. Study background: Donors were grouped into six age bands spanning 30 or younger through 70 or older. Approximately 10 million TCR reads were in the whole dataset.

TRB rearrangements spanning V, D and J were amplified using mixed TRB-A/B primers. One entry per CDR3 protein results from TCRdb running MiXCR on the multiplex PCR reads. The sample has 1,500 to 2,000 distinct CDR3 sequences, over 30% seen once. Germline V gene data show CDR1 as SGHTA and CDR2 as FQGNSA. The V and J ends lost 7 bases and 7 bases, in that order; junction bases with no gene match: 4. This CDR3 has 11 residues. Peripheral blood genomic DNA, not sorted cells or RNA, was the template. This clonotype was counted between two and nine times. The target antigen is unknown. Findings and caveats of the study: These repertoire data do not allow conclusions about immunological memory after chemotherapy.

The rearrangement joins TRBV7-2 to TRBJ2-7, with TRBD2 identical over 7 bases. The clonotype originates from a human donor with a solid tumor. The material sequenced was blood. CDR3 DNA sequence: TGTGCCAGCACCTTGGGGGGGGAGCAGTACTTC. Its translation is CASTLGGEQYF. The full variable domain, in which reference TRBV7-2 and TRBJ2-7 provide the parts outside the CDR3, is GAGVSQSPSNKVTEKGKDVELRCDPISGHTALYWYRQSLGQGLEFLIYFQGNSAPDKSGLPSDRFSAERTGGSVSTLTIQRTQQEDSAVYLCASTLGGEQYFGPGTRLTVT.